Sequencing of this T cell receptor beta chain was carried out in a study of T cells after yellow fever vaccination. Study-wide context: The SMART-Seq v4 Ultra Low Input method served to prepare the low-cell-number fractions.

This CDR3 region has 13 residues. V lost 5 bases and J lost 5, with 10 bases in between. CDR1 is MNHEY, CDR2 SVGAGI, per germline. There are many counts of this clonotype. Template switching with 5'RACE generated the TCR cDNA and added a universal primer site and UMIs. TCRdb used MiXCR to reprocess the 5' RACE reads, holding one entry per CDR3 protein. The sample consists of around 60,000 distinct CDR3 sequences, approximately 6% of them appearing once. Study results and caveats: After the booster, around 95% of CD4 and approximately 90% of CD8 primary-response clones were re-detected. One caveat is that FACS-sorted repertoires could contain abundant clonotypes contaminating from the bulk population.

The rearrangement uses TRBV6-5 and TRBJ2-1, with D hard to call. The sequencing here drew on PBMCs, either bulk or a sorted T-cell subset (CD4+, CD8+, memory, or dextramer-sorted; not recorded which), taken on the day of the yellow fever booster vaccination. The source is a man younger than 35 who received the YFV17D yellow fever vaccine. The CDR3 is CASSPERHNEQFF. The DNA of the CDR3 is TGTGCCAGCAGTCCAGAAAGACACAATGAGCAGTTCTTC.